This T cell receptor (beta chain) was obtained from a study of T cell responses to AZD1222 COVID-19 vaccine. Study-level information: Pooling was applied to second doses at about 4 or about 12 weeks. General study points: Repertoires were obtained solely post-peak T cell response. Targets within unmutated variant regions were reportedly found for nearly half of spike-specific TCRs. Females made up more of the donors, who were largely white British, and clonal diversity may have come out too low.

Sequencing was performed with immunoSEQ multiplex PCR; in TCRdb, only in-frame clones are kept and a portion is missing. Seen here are roughly 100,000 clones, around 90% observed once, and the top ten hold 4.8%. CDR1 is SEHNR, CDR2 FQNEAQ, per germline (reference sequence). There are 12 residues in the CDR3. Trimming took off 4 bases at V and 12 bases at J, with 13 bases between the two ends. This clone showed up just once. Antigen unknown. Source: peripheral blood, taken on day 0 of AZD1222 vaccination. The chain joins TRBV7-9 to TRBJ2-1, with a tentative D call TRBD2 (5 bases). This TCR came from an adult in good health. The CDR3 spells CASSYVGIWQFF. In DNA form, the CDR3 reads TGTGCCAGCAGCTACGTCGGGATTTGGCAGTTCTTC. The whole variable domain, remainder taken from reference TRBV7-9 and TRBJ2-1, is DTGVSQNPRHKITKRGQNVTFRCDPISEHNRLYWYRQTLGQGPEFLTYFQNEAQLEKSRLLSDRFSAERPKGSFSTLEIQRTEQGDSAMYLCASSYVGIWQFFGPGTRLTVL.